The clone carrying this TCR beta chain has at least ten counts. RNA was isolated and reverse transcribed to cDNA, the sequencing template. The table came from immunoSEQ multiplex PCR; TCRdb's copy has only in-frame clones and leaves some out. Of about 250,000 clones listed, roughly 69% are singletons. Germline CDR1 LNHNV, CDR2 YYDKDF (reference sequence). The CDR3 extends over 15 amino acids. Trimming removed 0 bases from V and 8 bases from J, with 14 bases in between. The entry originates in a study of CD8+ T cells in alopecia areata. This sequence originates from a human donor with alopecia areata. V usage is TRBV15 and J usage is TRBJ2-1, with a tentative D call TRBD1 (6 bases). Here the sequenced sample was CD4+ T cells sorted from blood, taken at week 0. CDR3 region: CATSRDFPGDDEQFF. CDR3 nucleotides: TGTGCCACCAGCAGAGATTTCCCAGGGGACGATGAGCAGTTCTTC.